This T cell receptor (beta chain) was captured by sequencing in a study of cytotoxic CD8 clonotypes in ibrutinib-treated CLL. Study-level information: Each sample contained, on average, roughly 250,000 productive templates and tens of thousands of productive rearrangements.

V dropped 3 bases and J dropped 2 bases, with 13 bases sitting between them. The CDR3 spans 15 residues. Germline V gives CDR1 MDHEN, CDR2 SYDVKM. Measured with immunoSEQ multiplex PCR; TCRdb has only the in-frame clones, and not every one. The table lists some 150,000 clones, roughly 80% of them singletons. Study-wide results and caveats: Clonality went up at the time of ibrutinib response, stayed stable in sustained remission, and later dropped back toward its baseline level at progression.

In the case of this clone: Its matching antigen is unknown.

Sequencing was performed on PBMCs, taken after 12 months of ibrutinib treatment. This receptor was taken from a human donor with chronic lymphocytic leukemia. V usage is TRBV28 and J usage is TRBJ2-5; D may match TRBD1 or TRBD2 (5 bases each). CDR3: CASSLGSGQQETQYF. The DNA for the CDR3 is TGTGCCAGCAGTTTGGGAAGCGGACAACAAGAGACCCAGTACTTC.